These T cell receptor beta chains were read from a single sample in a study of patients and donors after allogeneic stem cell transplantation. TCRdb itself ran the RT-PCR reads through MiXCR, one entry per CDR3 protein. Of about 960,000 distinct CDR3 sequences detected, more than 15% appear once; the ten largest clones hold around 6%. Input material: blood, either unsorted or a sorted T cell fraction (not recorded which). All receptors derive from a human donor who was either an allogeneic HSCT recipient or a stem cell or donor lymphocyte infusion donor (not recorded which). It is not recorded whose cells these are; they may come from a transplant donor. Both conserved end residues are part of each CDR3. The D gene is left open where the match is weak. Clone size appears in some rows only: once, few, many, or a class for an expanded clone.

>few|TRBJ2-7|TRBV29-1|.
TGCAGCGTTGAAGAGGGGGAGAAGCAGTACTTC
CSVEEGEKQYF
>.|TRBJ1-1|TRBV20-1|.
TGCAGTGCTAGCCGGGACATGAACACTGAAGCTTTCTTT
CSASRDMNTEAFF
>few|TRBJ2-7|TRBV9|TRBD1
TGTGCCAGCAGCGTAGGGGGACAGGGGGGGCAGTACTTC
CASSVGGQGGQYF
>.|TRBJ1-1|TRBV6-5|.
TGTGCCAGCAGTTACGATCGTCAATCTGGGGGAACTGAAGCTTTCTTT
CASSYDRQSGGTEAFF
>once|TRBJ1-6|TRBV6-1|.
TGTGCCAGCACCTACCGGGGGATAGGGATTAATTCACCCCTCCACTTT
CASTYRGIGINSPLHF
>.|TRBJ2-6|TRBV7-9|.
TGTGCCAGCAGCTTTACAAAAAACAGGGCCGGGGCCAACGTCCTGACTTTC
CASSFTKNRAGANVLTF
>.|TRBJ2-3|TRBV4-3|.
TGCGCCAGCAGCCAATATATCGCAGATACGCAGTATTTT
CASSQYIADTQYF
>.|TRBJ1-2|TRBV9|TRBD1
TGTGCCAGCAGTCGGGACAGGCGGGGCTATGGCTACACCTTC
CASSRDRRGYGYTF
>few|TRBJ2-1|TRBV7-8|.
TGTGCCAGCAGCTTAGCCGTCCAGGAGCAGTTCTTC
CASSLAVQEQFF
>few|TRBJ2-7|TRBV3-1|.
TGTGCCAGCAGCCTACGGGACCACGAGCAGTACTTC
CASSLRDHEQYF
>few|TRBJ2-1|TRBV24-1|TRBD2
TGTGCCACCAGTGATTTAGAACTAGCGGGTACTAGCAATGAGCAGTTCTTC
CATSDLELAGTSNEQFF
>.|TRBJ2-1|TRBV30|.
TGTGCCTGGAGGGGCCCAAGCTCCTACAATGAGCAGTTCTTC
CAWRGPSSYNEQFF
>few|TRBJ2-7|TRBV20-1|.
TGCAGTGCTAGAGATAACCGGGAATACGAGCAGTACTTC
CSARDNREYEQYF
>.|TRBJ2-5|TRBV7-7|.
TGTGCTAGCAGCTTAGCGCGACCCGGGGCCCAAGAGACCCAGTACTTC
CASSLARPGAQETQYF
>few|TRBJ1-5|TRBV20-1|.
TGCAGTGCTAGAGATGGGGGGGGCGTCAATCAGCCCCAGCATTTT
CSARDGGGVNQPQHF
>.|TRBJ2-7|TRBV7-8|TRBD1
TGTGCCAGCAGCTATGGACAGGGGGCAAGCGAGCAGTACTTC
CASSYGQGASEQYF
>.|TRBJ1-4|TRBV7-3|TRBD1
TGTGCCAGCAGCTTAACGGGGACAGAGGGGGAAAAACTGTTTTTT
CASSLTGTEGEKLFF
>few|TRBJ2-5|TRBV27|.
TGTGCCAGCAGTTCGCGACTGGACTACCAAGAGACCCAGTACTTC
CASSSRLDYQETQYF
>many|TRBJ2-2|TRBV12-3/TRBV12-4|TRBD1
TGTGCCAGCAACATGGGACAGGGCTACACCGGGGAGCTGTTTTTT
CASNMGQGYTGELFF
>many|TRBJ2-1|TRBV12-3/TRBV12-4|TRBD2
TGTGCCAGCAGTTTTTGGAAGCGGGAGGCCGGCAATGAGCAGTTCTTC
CASSFWKREAGNEQFF
>many|TRBJ2-5|TRBV12-3/TRBV12-4|.
TGTGCCAGCAGTTTAGAAAACCAAGAGACCCAGTACTTC
CASSLENQETQYF
>.|TRBJ2-1|TRBV7-9|TRBD2
TGTGCCAGCAGCTCAGCGGGAGAGTACCCCTCCAATGAGCAGTTCTTC
CASSSAGEYPSNEQFF
>.|TRBJ2-7|TRBV6-1|TRBD2
TGTGCCAGCCGAATAGCGGGGAACTACGAGCAGTACTTC
CASRIAGNYEQYF
>.|TRBJ1-2|TRBV5-1|TRBD1
TGCGCCAGCAGCTTGAAAGGGACAGTCTATGGCTACACCTTC
CASSLKGTVYGYTF